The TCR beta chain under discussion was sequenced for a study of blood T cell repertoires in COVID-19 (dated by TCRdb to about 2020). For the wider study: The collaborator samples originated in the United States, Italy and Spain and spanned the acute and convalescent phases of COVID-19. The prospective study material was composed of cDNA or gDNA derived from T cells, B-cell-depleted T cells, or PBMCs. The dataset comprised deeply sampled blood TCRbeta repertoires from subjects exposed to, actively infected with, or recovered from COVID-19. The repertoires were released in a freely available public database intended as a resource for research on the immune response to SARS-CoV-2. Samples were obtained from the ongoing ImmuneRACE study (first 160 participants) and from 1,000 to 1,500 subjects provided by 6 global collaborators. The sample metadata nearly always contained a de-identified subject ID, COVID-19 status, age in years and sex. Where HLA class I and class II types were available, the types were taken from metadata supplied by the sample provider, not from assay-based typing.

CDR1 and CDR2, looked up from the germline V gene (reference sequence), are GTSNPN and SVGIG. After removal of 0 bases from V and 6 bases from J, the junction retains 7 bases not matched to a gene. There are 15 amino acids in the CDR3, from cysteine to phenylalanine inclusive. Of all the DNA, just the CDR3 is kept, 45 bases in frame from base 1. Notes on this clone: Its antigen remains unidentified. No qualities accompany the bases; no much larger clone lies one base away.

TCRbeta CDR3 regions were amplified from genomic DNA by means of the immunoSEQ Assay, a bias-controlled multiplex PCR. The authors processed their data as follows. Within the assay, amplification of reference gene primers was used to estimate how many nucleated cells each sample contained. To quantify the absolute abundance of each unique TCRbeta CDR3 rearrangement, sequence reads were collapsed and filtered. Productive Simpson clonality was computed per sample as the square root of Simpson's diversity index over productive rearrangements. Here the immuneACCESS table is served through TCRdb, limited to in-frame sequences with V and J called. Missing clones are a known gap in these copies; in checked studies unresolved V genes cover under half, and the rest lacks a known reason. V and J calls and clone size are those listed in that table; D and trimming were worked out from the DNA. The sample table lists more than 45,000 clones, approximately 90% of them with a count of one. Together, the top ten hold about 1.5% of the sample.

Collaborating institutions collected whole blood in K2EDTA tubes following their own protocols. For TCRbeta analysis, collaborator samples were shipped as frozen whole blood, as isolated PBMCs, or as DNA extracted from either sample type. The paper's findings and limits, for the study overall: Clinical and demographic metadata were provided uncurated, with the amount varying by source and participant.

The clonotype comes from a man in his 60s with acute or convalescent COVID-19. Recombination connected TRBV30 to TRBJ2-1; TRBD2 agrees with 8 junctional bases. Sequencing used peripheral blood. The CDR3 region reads CAWSVRSGSVNEQFF. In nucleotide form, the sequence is TGTGCCTGGAGTGTACGGAGCGGGAGTGTCAATGAGCAGTTCTTC.